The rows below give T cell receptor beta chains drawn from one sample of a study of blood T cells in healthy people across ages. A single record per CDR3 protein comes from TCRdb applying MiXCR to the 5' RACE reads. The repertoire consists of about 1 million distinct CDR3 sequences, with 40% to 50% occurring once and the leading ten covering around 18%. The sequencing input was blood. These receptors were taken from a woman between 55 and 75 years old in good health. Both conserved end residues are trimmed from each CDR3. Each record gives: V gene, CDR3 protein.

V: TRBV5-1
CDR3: ASSPYGPSTEAF

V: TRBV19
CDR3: ASSIDQSLAGGPEDTQY

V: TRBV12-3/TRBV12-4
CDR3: ASSSAGPYEQY

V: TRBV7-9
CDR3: ASSSEISSYEQY

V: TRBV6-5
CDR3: ASSSRGRAAEDNEQF

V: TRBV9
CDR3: ASSFSSDAEQY

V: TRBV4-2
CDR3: ASSQGSRLSDTQY

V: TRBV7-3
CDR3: ASSLTSNQPQH

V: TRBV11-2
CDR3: ASSLVAGTRNEQF

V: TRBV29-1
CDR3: SVERKPNTEAF

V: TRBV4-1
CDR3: ASSQERRLAGVGLETQY

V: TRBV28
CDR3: ASSATGTRYEQY

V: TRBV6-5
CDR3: ASSYSIHAGGVSGYT

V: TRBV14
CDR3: ASSHLFQGAFDGYT

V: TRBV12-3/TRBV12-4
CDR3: ASSPGTVGYGYT

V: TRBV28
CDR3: ASSGYGTGDRGETQY

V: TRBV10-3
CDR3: AISEATEYTEAF

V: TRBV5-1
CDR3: ASSFTSSNEKLF

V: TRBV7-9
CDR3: ASSLASASSYNEQF

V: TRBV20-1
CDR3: SASGGVPNYEQY

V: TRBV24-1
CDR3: ATSEASAYNEQF

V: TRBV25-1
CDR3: ASSGSTGTQYYEQY

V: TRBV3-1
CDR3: ASSQGTRQGGGYT

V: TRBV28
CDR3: ASWGQGYEQY

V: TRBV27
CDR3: ASSLYRTFYEQY

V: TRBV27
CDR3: ASKSPRVEQY

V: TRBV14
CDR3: ASSHTPSGETQY

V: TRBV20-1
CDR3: SAFVREGRNEQF

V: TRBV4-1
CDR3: ASSPFGQGINEQF

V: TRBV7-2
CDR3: ASSPRDMAYGYT

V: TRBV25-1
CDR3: ASRSSGMTGGYT

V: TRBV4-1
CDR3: ASSQGQDTRWETQY

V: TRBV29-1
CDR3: SGGDVWEQY

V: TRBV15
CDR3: ATSRDTQGNYGYT

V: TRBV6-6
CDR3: ASMKDEAINEQF

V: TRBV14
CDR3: ASSQVPRGGGYT

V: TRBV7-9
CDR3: ASSSREEAGGETQY

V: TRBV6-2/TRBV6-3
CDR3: ASSYPPTYEQY

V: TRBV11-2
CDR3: ASSLGTSGGAGQY

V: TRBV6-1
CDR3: ASSEGQGGSYEQY

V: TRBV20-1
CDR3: SASDSGLQETQY

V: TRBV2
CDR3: ASSDPGLTYEQY

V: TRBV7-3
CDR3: ASSLGAGGPQETQF

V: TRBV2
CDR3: ASSEARPPADTQY

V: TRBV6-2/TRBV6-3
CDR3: ASSRFNSNQPQH

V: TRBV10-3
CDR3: AISQPSGRVDEQF

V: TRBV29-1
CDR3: SVAGTSYEQY

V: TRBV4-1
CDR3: ASSQVASRWAEQY

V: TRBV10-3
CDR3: AISGTSGGELF

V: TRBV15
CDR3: ATSSGSPDEKLF

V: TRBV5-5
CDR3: ASSLREPSLTDTQY

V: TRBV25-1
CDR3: ASSTYGYEQY

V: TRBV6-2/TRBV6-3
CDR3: ASSYLSGRAPEQY